This T cell receptor (beta chain) was captured by sequencing in a study of shared clonotypes between healthy human individuals. Overall study results and limits: Naive CD4 clonotypes were shared across several donors at roughly 5%.

In the case of this clone: Its antigen is unidentified.

J gave up 3 bases and V 5 bases, and 5 bases lay outside the gene matches. Per germline, CDR1 LNHNV and CDR2 YYDKDF (reference sequence). The CDR3 is 15 residues long. The method was immunoSEQ multiplex PCR; TCRdb's version includes in-frame clones alone and lacks a portion of them. This table holds over 150,000 clones, 65% to 80% found once. This sequence originates from a young man in good health. The chain employs TRBV15 and TRBJ2-3; 10 bases are shared with TRBD2. Sample: memory CD4+ T cells sorted from blood. Subset meaning: CD45RA-negative fraction. In nucleotides, the CDR3 is TGTGCCACCAGCCAGCGGGAGGGGAGGACAGATACGCAGTATTTT. Its protein product is CATSQREGRTDTQYF.